The TCR beta chain described here comes from a study of blood T cell repertoires in COVID-19. In germline, CDR1 is MDHEN, CDR2 SYDVKM. The length of the CDR3 is 15 residues. Trimming removed 3 bases at V and 0 bases at J, with 9 bases between. Here immunoSEQ multiplex PCR was the method, and the copy in TCRdb shows in-frame clones only, minus some. The sample comprises around 190,000 clones, roughly nine tenths of which are singletons, and 20% to 25% rests with the top ten. The source material was PBMCs or T cells enriched from blood (not recorded which). This TCR was sampled from a woman between 40 and 55 years old in a cohort exposed to, infected with or recovered from COVID-19 (not recorded which). V usage is TRBV28 and J usage is TRBJ1-5; no reliable D call. CDR3 residues: CASSFTANSNQPQHF. In nucleotides, the CDR3 is TGTGCCAGCAGTTTCACAGCTAATAGCAATCAGCCCCAGCATTTT.